The T cell receptor (beta chain) described here comes from a study of blood T cell repertoires in COVID-19. Background on the study: The study drew acute and convalescent COVID-19 samples from the United States, Italy and Spain.

V was pared by 4 bases and J by 4 bases, with 4 bases of the junction left unmatched. This CDR3 has 15 amino acids. Germline CDR1 and CDR2: GTSNPN and SVGIG (reference sequence). TCRdb's copy holds only in-frame clones and misses some; the assay was immunoSEQ multiplex PCR. The repertoire holds some 89,000 clones, with 65% to 85% as singletons. The sequenced sample was peripheral blood. This chain connects TRBV30 to TRBJ2-3; 14 positions match TRBD2. The clonotype was recovered from a man between 60 and 75 years old with acute or convalescent COVID-19. The CDR3 nucleotides read TGTGCCTGGACCCGGACTAGCGGGGGGCCAGATACGCAGTATTTT. Protein: CAWTRTSGGPDTQYF.